This T cell receptor beta chain came from a study of cytomegalovirus exposure and HLA in healthy donors. Overall study results and limits: There were under 200 TCR beta chains listed as cytomegalovirus-associated. A later analysis linked a missense variant in DCLRE1C to the trimming of TCR beta V and J genes. Later on, an analysis tied around 17,000 TCR beta sequences to HLA alleles at 0.05 false discovery rate.

PCR was performed using 60 Vbeta and 13 Jbeta primers. TCRdb's table, derived via immunoSEQ multiplex PCR, lists solely in-frame clones and lacks some. The data show 200,000 or so clones, 82% seen once. V trimming: 3 bases; J trimming: 4 bases; junction bases outside the gene matches: 8. There are 18 residues in the CDR3. Per germline, CDR1 ENHRY and CDR2 SYGVKD. About this clone itself: Antigen: not known.

This chain links TRBV10-3 with TRBJ2-3; 15 nucleotides line up with TRBD2. This clonotype originated in a boy aged 2 to 10 in good health and CMV-seronegative. Sequenced sample: PBMCs. In DNA form, the CDR3 reads TGTGCCATCAGTGACAGGACTAGCGGGGGGGGCTCCTCAGATACGCAGTATTTT. Its translation is CAISDRTSGGGSSDTQYF.